Each of the 30 T cell receptor beta chains below was sequenced from the same sample in a study of tumor-infiltrating lymphocytes in localized non-small cell lung cancer. Profiling relied on immunoSEQ multiplex PCR, and the TCRdb table lists in-frame clones only, not all of them. The repertoire holds 15,000 to 20,000 clones, with about 48% as singletons. The sequenced sample consisted of lung tumor tissue. The receptors here all came from a human donor with non-small cell lung cancer.

This chain joins TRBV9 and TRBJ2-5, with D possibly TRBD1 on 6 matching bases. Looked up from germline, CDR1 is SGDLS and CDR2 is YYNGEE. This CDR3 region has 15 residues. Trimming shortened V by 0 bases and J by 4 bases, and 13 bases separated the two germline ends. The CDR3 reads CASSVGPQGGETQYF. The CDR3 DNA follows: TGTGCCAGCAGCGTAGGACCACAGGGCGGAGAGACCCAGTACTTC.

The rearrangement links TRBV28 to TRBJ1-6, with no clear D. This CDR3 has 9 residues. Germline CDR1 and CDR2: MDHEN and SYDVKM. V lost 7 bases to trimming and J lost 11 bases, with 3 bases between them. The CDR3 DNA is TGTGCCAGCACGCCACCCCTCCACTTT. As protein: CASTPPLHF.

The genes are TRBV14 and TRBJ2-6; D not resolved. CDR1 and CDR2 (germline): SGHDN, FVKESK. The CDR3 contains 16 residues. V was shortened by 3 bases and J by 0 bases, with 9 bases between the two germline ends. Written as DNA, the CDR3 is TGTGCCAGCAGCCACCCCTTCTTCTCTGGGGCCAACGTCCTGACTTTC. This gives the protein CASSHPFFSGANVLTF.

The J gene is TRBJ2-5, the V gene TRBV19, with 8 bases that match TRBD2. The V and J ends lost 5 bases and 5 bases, in that order; junction bases with no gene match: 7. Germline assignment: CDR1 LNHDA and CDR2 SQIVND (reference sequence). CDR3 length equals 14 residues. The DNA of the CDR3 is TGTGCCAGTAGTGAAAGCGGGGGAAGGGAGACCCAGTACTTC. Its protein product is CASSESGGRETQYF.

By proportion, this clone is medium-sized (0.01 to 0.1%). V is TRBV6-5 and J is TRBJ2-3; 10 bases are a match to TRBD2. The CDR3 loop spans 16 amino acids. V shed 2 bases and J 5 bases; nucleotides not matched to a gene: 7. Germline V gene sequence: CDR1 MNHEY, CDR2 SVGAGI. The CDR3 is CASSYPTSGEGDTQYF. The CDR3 DNA sequence: TGTGCCAGCAGTTACCCCACTAGCGGGGAGGGAGATACGCAGTATTTT.

In this sample, this clone turned up a few times. The CDR3 sequence is CASSGGTGVPYGYTF. The CDR3 nucleotides read TGTGCCAGCAGCGGCGGGACAGGGGTCCCCTATGGCTACACCTTC. This chain links TRBV12-1 with TRBJ1-2; the DNA was not used to check the table's D call, TRBD1. TRBV12-1 is assigned pseudogene status. CDR3 length: 15 amino acids.

The V gene is TRBV6-5, the J gene TRBJ2-7; 10 bases match TRBD2. There are 14 residues in the CDR3. Germline V gene lookup returns CDR1 MNHEY and CDR2 SVGAGI. V lost 8 bases to trimming and J lost 4 bases; unmatched junction nucleotides: 8. CDR3 bases: TGTGCCAGCGGAAAGAGCGGGGGGGCATACGAGCAGTACTTC. Translated, it gives CASGKSGGAYEQYF.

This chain's CDR3 is CASSLGIAASQFEEQYF. As DNA, the CDR3 is TGCGCCAGCAGCTTGGGGATAGCCGCTTCCCAGTTTGAAGAGCAGTACTTC. The chain recombines TRBV5-1 with TRBJ2-7; D is undetermined. V lost 0 bases and J 7 bases, leaving 23 bases between the germline ends. The CDR3 is made up of 17 amino acids. CDR1 and CDR2 from the germline V gene are SGHRS and YFSETQ.

This clone was seen more than once but under ten times. The gene calls are TRBV29-1 and TRBJ1-1; D remains unclear. This CDR3 contains 14 residues. V was pared by 6 bases and J by 0 bases, with 14 bases between. Germline V gene lookup returns CDR1 SQVTM and CDR2 ANQGSEA. CDR3 amino acids: CSVKAMGMNTEAFF. CDR3 coding DNA: TGCAGCGTCAAGGCGATGGGGATGAACACTGAAGCTTTCTTT.

The rearrangement links TRBV30 to TRBJ1-5; no definite D call. CDR3 length: 13 residues. Trimming pared 2 bases from V and 0 bases from J, leaving 5 bases between. In germline, CDR1 is GTSNPN, CDR2 SVGIG (reference sequence). The CDR3 nucleotides read TGTGCCTGGAGTCAGGATAGCAATCAGCCCCAGCATTTT. This translates into CAWSQDSNQPQHF.

The chain is built from TRBV6-1 and TRBJ2-6, with D possibly matching TRBD2 (6 bases). The germline V and J ends were trimmed by 1 base and 3 bases, with 10 bases remaining between them. The germline V gene encodes CDR1 MNHNS and CDR2 SASEGT. The CDR3 totals 16 residues. CDR3 protein: CASSEVEGIGANVLTF. The CDR3 DNA reads TGTGCCAGCAGTGAAGTGGAGGGGATTGGGGCCAACGTCCTGACTTTC.

The chain employs TRBV6-5 and TRBJ1-1; D unresolved. CDR3 size: 14 residues. Germline-derived CDR1 and CDR2 are MNHEY and SVGAGI. V was clipped by 2 bases and J by 4 bases, with 11 bases between them. CDR3 amino acids: CASSYEPTSTEAFF. CDR3 DNA sequence: TGTGCCAGCAGTTACGAACCGACGAGCACTGAAGCTTTCTTT.

The chain has TRBV6-4 and TRBJ1-3; 12 bases are shared with TRBD1. Per the germline V gene, CDR1 is MRHNA and CDR2 is SNTAGT. V trimming: 2 bases; J trimming: 0 bases; junction bases outside the gene matches: 17. The length of the CDR3 is 22 residues. The CDR3 here is CASSDPAAGTGGYLFSGNTIYF. CDR3 DNA: TGTGCCAGCAGTGACCCTGCTGCCGGGACAGGGGGCTACTTATTCTCTGGAAACACCATATATTTT.

The chain carries TRBV11-3 and TRBJ1-6, with D perhaps matching TRBD1 (6 bases). With 5 bases removed from V and 7 bases from J, the gap between germline ends came to 15 bases. The CDR3 consists of 15 residues. CDR1 is SGHNT, CDR2 YENEEA, per germline. CDR3 protein: CASSTRTETNSPLHF. In DNA, the CDR3 is TGTGCCAGCAGCACTCGGACAGAAACAAATTCACCCCTCCACTTT.

This clone has ten or more counts. V gene TRBV6-1 combines with J gene TRBJ2-1; 8 bases match TRBD2. Germline-derived CDR1 and CDR2 are MNHNS and SASEGT. Germline trimming cut 5 bases from V and 5 bases from J; bases unmatched to any gene: 8. CDR3 size: 15 residues. The CDR3 reads CASSRGRGGHNEQFF. The CDR3 bases are TGTGCCAGCAGTCGGGGTCGCGGGGGGCACAATGAGCAGTTCTTC.

The gene calls are TRBV27 and TRBJ2-1, with 9 bases fitting TRBD2. Unmatched junction bases numbered 12, after V lost 8 bases and J lost 10 bases. CDR1 MNHEY and CDR2 SMNVEV come from the germline V gene (reference sequence). This CDR3 has 14 residues. The CDR3 protein is CASGQGTSPMEQFF. In DNA, the CDR3 is TGTGCCAGCGGCCAGGGGACTAGCCCTATGGAGCAGTTCTTC.

CDR3 coding DNA: TGTGCCAGCAGGACAGGCGCTAACTATGGCTACACCTTC. Protein: CASRTGANYGYTF. The chain links TRBV6-1 to TRBJ1-2; a possible D gene is TRBD1 (6 bases). In germline, CDR1 is MNHNS, CDR2 SASEGT. The CDR3 spans 13 residues. V shed 6 bases and J shed 0 bases, with 8 bases lying between them.

This clone was observed a few times. The chain has TRBV6-5 and TRBJ2-7; 12 bases map to TRBD2. V trimming: 0 bases; J trimming: 4 bases; junction bases outside the gene matches: 1. CDR3 length: 15 residues. In germline, CDR1 is MNHEY, CDR2 SVGAGI. The CDR3 loop reads CASSYSGLAGYEQYF. Here the CDR3 DNA reads TGTGCCAGCAGTTACTCCGGACTAGCGGGGTACGAGCAGTACTTC.

The CDR3 nucleotides are TGCAGCGTTTCTAGCGGGGGCCATAGCACAGATACGCAGTATTTT. Its protein is CSVSSGGHSTDTQYF. The chain couples TRBV29-1 to TRBJ2-3; 10 positions match TRBD2. This CDR3 spans 15 amino acids. With V trimmed by 5 bases and J by 0 bases, 5 bases remained unmatched. Per germline, CDR1 SQVTM and CDR2 ANQGSEA.

Details on this clone: A read error likely explains this, since a far larger clone differs by one base. The chain carries TRBV5-1 and TRBJ2-7; D is ambiguous. Germline V CDR1 and CDR2: SGHRS, YFSETQ. V lost 0 bases, J lost 6 bases, and 7 bases lay in between. This CDR3 comprises 12 residues. CDR3 loop: CASSLGVGEQYF. As DNA, the CDR3 is TGCGCCAGCAGCTTGGGGGTGGGCGAGCAGTACTTC. The full variable domain, completed using reference TRBV5-1 and TRBJ2-7, is KAGVTQTPRYLIKTRGQQVTLSCSPISGHRSVSWYQQTPGQGLQFLFEYFSETQRNKGNFPGRFSGRQFSNSRSEMNVSTLELGDSALYLCASSLGVGEQYFGPGTRLTVT.

The CDR3 DNA sequence: TGTGCCAGCAAGTCGGTTTCAGGGGGAAACACCATATATTTT. Translating it yields CASKSVSGGNTIYF. This sequence joins TRBV6-1 and TRBJ1-3; the D gene is possibly TRBD1 (5 bases). V was shortened by 7 bases and J by 4 bases, with 14 bases between the two germline ends. The CDR3 is 14 amino acids. From germline, CDR1 is MNHNS and CDR2 SASEGT.

The V call is TRBV5-1, the J call TRBJ1-1; perhaps TRBD1 as D (6 bases). V lost 3 bases and J lost 3, with 15 bases in between. Per the germline V gene, CDR1 is SGHRS and CDR2 is YFSETQ. The CDR3 has 15 residues. The CDR3, as DNA: TGCGCCAGCAGCTCCTTCGGGGGCGGTGACACTGAAGCTTTCTTT. Translating it yields CASSSFGGGDTEAFF.

Relative to its sample, this clone is large. The chain links TRBV6-6 to TRBJ1-3, with D perhaps matching TRBD1 (6 bases). The CDR3 extends over 16 amino acids. CDR1 is MNHNY and CDR2 is SVGAGI in the germline V gene (reference sequence). Between the trimmed V and J ends, which lost 2 bases and 4 bases, there was a span of 15 bases. CDR3 in amino acids: CASSYGQSDEGNTIYF. Here the CDR3 DNA reads TGTGCCAGCAGTTACGGACAGTCCGATGAAGGAAACACCATATATTTT.

The chain employs TRBV6-5 and TRBJ1-5; 7 nucleotides align to TRBD1. The CDR3 length is 15 residues. J gave up 2 bases and V 7 bases, and 8 bases lay outside the gene matches. From germline, CDR1 is MNHEY and CDR2 SVGAGI. The CDR3 DNA reads TGTGCCAGCACCCCAGACAGGGCAGGCAATCAGCCCCAGCATTTT. Encoded protein: CASTPDRAGNQPQHF.

This clone showed up just a few times. The genes are TRBV4-2 and TRBJ2-7, with 9 bases identical to TRBD1. V lost 5 bases to trimming and J lost 0 bases; unmatched junction nucleotides: 8. The germline V gene has CDR1 LGHNA and CDR2 YNFKEQ. This CDR3 is built from 16 residues. The DNA of the CDR3 is TGTGCCAGCAGCGGGGCCGGGACAGGGAGCTCCTACGAGCAGTACTTC. This codes for CASSGAGTGSSYEQYF.

The rearrangement links TRBV10-2 to TRBJ2-2, with 9 bases identical to TRBD1. The V segment lost 3 bases and the J segment 6 bases; nucleotides outside the gene matches: 8. Germline assignment: CDR1 WSHSY and CDR2 SAAADI. The CDR3 loop spans 16 amino acids. CDR3: CASSDRGTGWSGELFF. The CDR3, as DNA: TGCGCCAGCAGTGATCGGGGGACAGGGTGGTCCGGGGAGCTGTTTTTT.

J is TRBJ2-1 and V is TRBV29-1, with 12 bases that match TRBD1. V shed 6 bases and J 10 bases; nucleotides not matched to a gene: 4. CDR1 is SQVTM, CDR2 ANQGSEA, per germline. The CDR3 runs 12 residues. The CDR3 reads CSVGQGAWEQFF. CDR3 DNA: TGCAGCGTGGGACAGGGGGCTTGGGAGCAGTTCTTC.

There are a few counts of this clone. V is TRBV5-1 and J is TRBJ1-1, with a possible D match to TRBD1 (6 bases). V gave up 1 base and J gave up 3 bases, with 10 bases separating them. Germline-derived CDR1 and CDR2 are SGHRS and YFSETQ. The CDR3 spans 14 residues. The CDR3 DNA reads TGCGCCAGCAGCTTGCAGGGGCCAGACACTGAAGCTTTCTTT. Translating it yields CASSLQGPDTEAFF.

The CDR3 sequence is CSARGQETQYF. DNA of the CDR3: TGCAGTGCTAGAGGCCAAGAGACCCAGTACTTC. J is TRBJ2-5 and V is TRBV20-1; D remains ambiguous. Germline V lookup: CDR1 DFQATT, CDR2 SNEGSKA (reference sequence). Trimming pared 1 base from V and 1 base from J, leaving 1 base between. This CDR3 comprises 11 residues.

DNA of the CDR3: TGTGCCAGCAGCTTGGAGCCCCTCGGAGGTTCACCCCTCCACTTT. This encodes CASSLEPLGGSPLHF. This chain joins TRBV11-2 and TRBJ1-6; no clear D gene. The CDR3 consists of 15 residues. Germline CDR1 is SGHAT and CDR2 is FQNNGV. Trimming left V 3 bases short and J 9 bases short, with 15 bases between.